What follows describes a single T cell receptor (beta chain). As yet, its antigen is unknown. The sample is drawn from a study of CD8+CD57+ T cells in acquired aplastic anemia. At the level of the study: The DNA of sorted CD4+ and CD8+ cells averaged roughly 3.2 ug. On average, healthy donors gave 8.5 million to 14 million reads for CD4+ cells.

Study-level points and caveats: Found in both controls and patients were almost 30 CD8+ CDR3 sequences. Researchers reported that CD8+ Simpson's diversity was not significantly different in patients versus controls.

Researchers used genomic DNA as the template to profile TCR beta VDJ and CDR3. TCRdb reprocessed the reads with MiXCR, giving one entry per CDR3 protein. The sample carries 150,000 to 200,000 distinct CDR3 sequences, about 47% recorded once. The CDR3 contains 15 residues. Germline CDR1 is SEHNR and CDR2 is FQNEAQ (reference sequence). Trimming cost V 5 bases and J 5 bases, with 19 bases left between them. The gene calls are TRBV7-9 and TRBJ2-7; D might be TRBD2 (7 bases). The TCR was taken from a human donor in good health. Material for sequencing was sorted CD4+, CD8+, or CD8+CD57+ T cells (not recorded which) from PBMCs. The CDR3 DNA is TGTGCCAGCAGCCCAGGGAGGGGGGCTGCCCACGAGCAGTACTTC. Residues: CASSPGRGAAHEQYF.